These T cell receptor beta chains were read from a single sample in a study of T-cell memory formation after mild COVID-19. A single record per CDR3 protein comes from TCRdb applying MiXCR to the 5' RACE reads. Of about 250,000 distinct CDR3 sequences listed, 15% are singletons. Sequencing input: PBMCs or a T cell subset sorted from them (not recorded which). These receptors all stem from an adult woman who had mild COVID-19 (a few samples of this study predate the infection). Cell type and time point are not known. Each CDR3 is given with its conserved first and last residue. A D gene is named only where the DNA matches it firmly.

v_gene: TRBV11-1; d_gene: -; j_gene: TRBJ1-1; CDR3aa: CASSLDGQMNTEAFF
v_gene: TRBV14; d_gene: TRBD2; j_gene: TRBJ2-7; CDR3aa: CASSRLAGGYEQYF
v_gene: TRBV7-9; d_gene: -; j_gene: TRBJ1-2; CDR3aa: CASSSQTGAYTF
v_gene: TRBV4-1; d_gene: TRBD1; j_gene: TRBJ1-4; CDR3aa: CASSQVGTGEEKLFF
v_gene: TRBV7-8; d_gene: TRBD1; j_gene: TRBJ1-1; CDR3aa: CASSSRRDRLEAFF
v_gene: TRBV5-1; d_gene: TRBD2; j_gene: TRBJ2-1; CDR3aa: CASSLTSGAYNEQFF
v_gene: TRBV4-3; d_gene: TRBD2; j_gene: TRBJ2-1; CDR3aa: CASSLSAGRAWDNEQFF
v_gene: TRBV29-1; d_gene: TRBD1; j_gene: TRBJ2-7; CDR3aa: CSVLPEAGGYEQYF
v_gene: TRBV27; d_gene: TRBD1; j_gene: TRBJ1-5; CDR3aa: CASSLIGQGGNQPQHF
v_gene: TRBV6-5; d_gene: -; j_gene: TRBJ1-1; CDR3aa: CASSYQHTVNTEAFF
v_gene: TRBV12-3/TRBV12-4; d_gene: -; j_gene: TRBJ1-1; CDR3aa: CASSRTGSEAFF
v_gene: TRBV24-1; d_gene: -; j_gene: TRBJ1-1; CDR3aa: CATSDPGTHVVFF
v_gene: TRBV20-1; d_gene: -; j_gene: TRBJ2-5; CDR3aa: CSASFAGKETQYF
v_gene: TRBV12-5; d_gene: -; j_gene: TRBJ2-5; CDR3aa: CASGLGHGQETQYF